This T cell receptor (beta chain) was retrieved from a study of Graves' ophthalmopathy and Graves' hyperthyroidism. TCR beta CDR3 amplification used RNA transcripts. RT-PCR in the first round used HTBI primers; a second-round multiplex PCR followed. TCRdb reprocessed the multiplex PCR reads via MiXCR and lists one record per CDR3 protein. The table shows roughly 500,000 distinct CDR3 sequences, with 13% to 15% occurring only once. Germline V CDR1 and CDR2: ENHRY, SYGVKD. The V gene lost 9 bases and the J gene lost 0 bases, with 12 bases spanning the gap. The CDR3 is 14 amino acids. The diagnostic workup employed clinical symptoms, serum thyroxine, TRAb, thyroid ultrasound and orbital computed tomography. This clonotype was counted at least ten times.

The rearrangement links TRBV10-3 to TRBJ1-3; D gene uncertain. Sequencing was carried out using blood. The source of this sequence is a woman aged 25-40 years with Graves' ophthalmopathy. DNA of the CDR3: TGTGCCATGCTGACGGCCTCCTCTGGAAACACCATATATTTT. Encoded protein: CAMLTASSGNTIYF.